This T cell receptor (beta chain) is from a study of siplizumab effects on memory and regulatory T cells. The assay was immunoSEQ multiplex PCR, and TCRdb's table has in-frame clones only and misses some. The table lists fewer than 30,000 clones, roughly 88% of them singletons, with around 23% in the top ten. The length of the CDR3 is 17 residues. CDR1 is GTSNPN and CDR2 is SVGIG in the germline V gene (reference sequence). V was clipped by 1 base and J by 3 bases; unmatched bases: 5. Sequenced material: memory CD4+ T cells sorted from blood. The chain has TRBV30 and TRBJ2-3; 15 bases are a match to TRBD2. The sequence was obtained from a human donor in good health. CDR3 coding DNA: TGTGCCTGGAGTGGCGGGACTAGCGGGAGGTGGACAGATACGCAGTATTTT. Translating gives CAWSGGTSGRWTDTQYF.